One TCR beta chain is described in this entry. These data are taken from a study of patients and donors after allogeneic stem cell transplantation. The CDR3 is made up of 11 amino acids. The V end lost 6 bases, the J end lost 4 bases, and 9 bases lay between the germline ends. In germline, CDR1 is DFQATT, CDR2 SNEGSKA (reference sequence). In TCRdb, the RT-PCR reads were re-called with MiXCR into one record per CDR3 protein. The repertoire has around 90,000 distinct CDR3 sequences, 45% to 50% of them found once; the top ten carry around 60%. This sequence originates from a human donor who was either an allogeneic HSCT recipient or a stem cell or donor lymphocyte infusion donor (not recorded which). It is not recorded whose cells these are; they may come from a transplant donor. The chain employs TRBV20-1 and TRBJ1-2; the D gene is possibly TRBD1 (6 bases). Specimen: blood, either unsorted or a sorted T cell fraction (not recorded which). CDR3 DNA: TGCAGTGCCCCGGACAGCTATGGCTACACCTTC. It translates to CSAPDSYGYTF.